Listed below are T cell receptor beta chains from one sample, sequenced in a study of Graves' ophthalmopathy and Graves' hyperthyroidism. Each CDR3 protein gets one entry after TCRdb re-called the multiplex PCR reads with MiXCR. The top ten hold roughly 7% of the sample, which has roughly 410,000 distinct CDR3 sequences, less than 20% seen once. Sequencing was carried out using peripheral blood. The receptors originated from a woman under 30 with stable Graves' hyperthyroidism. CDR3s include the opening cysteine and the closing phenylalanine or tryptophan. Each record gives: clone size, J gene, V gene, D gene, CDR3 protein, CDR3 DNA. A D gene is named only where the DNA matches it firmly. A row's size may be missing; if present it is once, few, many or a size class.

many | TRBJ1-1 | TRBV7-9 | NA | CASSLVVQTNTEAFF | TGTGCCAGCAGCTTAGTAGTACAGACGAACACTGAAGCTTTCTTT
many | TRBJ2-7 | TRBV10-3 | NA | CAISESAYEQYF | TGTGCCATCAGTGAATCTGCGTACGAGCAGTACTTC
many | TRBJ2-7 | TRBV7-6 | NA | CASSHNRETYEQYF | TGTGCCAGCAGCCACAACAGGGAAACCTACGAGCAGTACTTC
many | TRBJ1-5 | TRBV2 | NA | CASSLGVDQPQHF | TGTGCCAGCAGTTTAGGGGTTGATCAGCCCCAGCATTTT
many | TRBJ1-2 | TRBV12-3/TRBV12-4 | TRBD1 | CASNDRGFYGYTF | TGTGCCAGCAACGACAGGGGGTTTTATGGCTACACCTTC
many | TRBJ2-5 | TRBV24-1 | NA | CATSDFMGETQYF | TGTGCCACCAGTGATTTCATGGGGGAGACCCAGTACTTC
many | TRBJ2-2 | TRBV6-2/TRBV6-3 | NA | CASSYSSLPGELFF | TGTGCCAGCAGTTACTCGTCATTACCCGGGGAGCTGTTTTTT
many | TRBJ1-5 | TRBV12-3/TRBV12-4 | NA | CASKGVGNQPQHF | TGTGCCAGTAAGGGTGTGGGGAATCAGCCCCAGCATTTT
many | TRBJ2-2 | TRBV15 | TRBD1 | CATSRVQGARNTGELFF | TGTGCCACCAGCAGAGTCCAGGGGGCGAGGAACACCGGGGAGCTGTTTTTT
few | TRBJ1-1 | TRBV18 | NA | CASSPGPLGVTEAFF | TGTGCCAGCTCACCCGGGCCCCTGGGCGTCACTGAAGCTTTCTTT
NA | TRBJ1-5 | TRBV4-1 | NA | CASSRRRSYSNQPQHF | TGCGCCAGCAGCCGCCGCCGGAGTTATAGCAATCAGCCCCAGCATTTT
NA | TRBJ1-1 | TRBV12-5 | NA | CASGGVGAFF | TGTGCTAGTGGGGGGGTGGGAGCTTTCTTT
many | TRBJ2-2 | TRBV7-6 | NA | CASSLTVGGTGELFF | TGTGCCAGCAGCTTGACTGTCGGGGGCACCGGGGAGCTGTTTTTT
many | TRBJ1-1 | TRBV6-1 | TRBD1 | CASRPTGAMAEAFF | TGTGCCAGCAGGCCGACAGGGGCTATGGCTGAAGCTTTCTTT
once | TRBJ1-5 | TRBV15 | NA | CATSPGFGNQPQHF | TGTGCCACCAGTCCGGGGTTTGGCAATCAGCCCCAGCATTTT
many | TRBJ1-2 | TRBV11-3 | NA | CASSFTPADYGYTF | TGTGCCAGCAGCTTCACACCGGCGGACTATGGCTACACCTTC
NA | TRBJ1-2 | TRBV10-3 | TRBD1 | CAISDPSGTGRFGYTF | TGTGCCATCAGTGACCCTTCCGGGACAGGGCGCTTCGGCTACACCTTC
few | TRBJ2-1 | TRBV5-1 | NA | CASSFRDGPSQEQFF | TGCGCCAGCAGCTTCCGGGACGGCCCCTCTCAGGAGCAGTTCTTC
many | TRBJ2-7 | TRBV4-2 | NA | CASSQDRLNEQYF | TGTGCCAGCAGCCAAGATCGGCTCAACGAGCAGTACTTC
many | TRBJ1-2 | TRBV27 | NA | CASSVNRGVGGYTF | TGTGCCAGCAGTGTAAATCGTGGGGTTGGTGGCTACACCTTC
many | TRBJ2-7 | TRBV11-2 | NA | CASSSYRAFYEQYF | TGTGCCAGCAGTTCATACAGGGCATTCTACGAGCAGTACTTC
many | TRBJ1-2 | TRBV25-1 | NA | CASSDPLYGYTF | TGTGCCAGCAGTGACCCCCTCTATGGCTACACCTTC
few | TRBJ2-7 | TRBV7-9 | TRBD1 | CASGGPETGEYEQYF | TGTGCCAGCGGGGGCCCAGAAACAGGGGAATACGAGCAGTACTTC
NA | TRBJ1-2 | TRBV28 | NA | CASSLGETYGYTF | TGTGCCAGCAGTTTAGGGGAGACCTATGGCTACACCTTC
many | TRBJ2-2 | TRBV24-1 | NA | CATSVDWDGELFF | TGTGCCACCAGTGTGGATTGGGACGGGGAGCTGTTTTTT
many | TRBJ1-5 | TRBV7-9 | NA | CASSLDFQPQHF | TGTGCCAGCAGCTTAGATTTCCAGCCCCAGCATTTT
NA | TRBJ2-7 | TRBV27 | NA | CASSLTGTAGGEQYF | TGTGCCAGCAGTCTAACCGGGACGGCGGGTGGAGAGCAGTACTTC
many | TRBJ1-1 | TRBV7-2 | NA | CASSPALNTEAFF | TGTGCCAGCAGCCCAGCTCTGAACACTGAAGCTTTCTTT
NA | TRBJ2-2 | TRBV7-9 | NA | CASSLGTYTGELFF | TGTGCCAGCAGCTTGGGCACCTACACCGGGGAGCTGTTTTTT
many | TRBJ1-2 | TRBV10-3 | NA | CASSESRGINYGYTF | TGTGCCAGCAGTGAGTCGAGGGGGATCAACTATGGCTACACCTTC
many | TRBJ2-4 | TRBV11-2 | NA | CASSLVHSVVEGVKNIQYF | TGTGCCAGCAGCTTAGTTCACTCCGTGGTGGAGGGTGTCAAAAACATTCAGTACTTC
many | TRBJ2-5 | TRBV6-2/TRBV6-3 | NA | CASGLPRGTQYF | TGTGCCAGCGGCCTCCCAAGAGGGACCCAGTACTTC
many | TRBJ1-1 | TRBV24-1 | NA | CATSGFRGGDTEAFF | TGTGCCACCAGTGGTTTTCGGGGGGGGGACACTGAAGCTTTCTTT
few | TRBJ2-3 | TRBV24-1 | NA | CATSDFEGRYTDTQYF | TGTGCCACCAGTGATTTCGAAGGGAGGTACACAGATACGCAGTATTTT
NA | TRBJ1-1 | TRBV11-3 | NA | CASSPGPEAVF | TGTGCCAGCAGCCCTGGCCCTGAAGCTGTCTTT
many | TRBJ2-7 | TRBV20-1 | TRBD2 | CSARGTSGQEQYF | TGCAGTGCTAGGGGGACTAGCGGGCAAGAGCAGTACTTC
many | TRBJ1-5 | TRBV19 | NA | CASERWENSNQPQHF | TGTGCCAGCGAGAGATGGGAAAATAGCAATCAGCCCCAGCATTTT
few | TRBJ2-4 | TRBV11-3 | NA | CASSLSPPVGRNIQYF | TGTGCCAGCAGCTTGTCCCCCCCCGTTGGAAGGAACATTCAGTACTTC
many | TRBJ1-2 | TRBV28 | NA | CASEETVSYGYTF | TGTGCCAGCGAAGAGACAGTATCCTATGGCTACACCTTC
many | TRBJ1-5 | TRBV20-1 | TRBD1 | CSASRTGGIQPQHF | TGCAGTGCGAGCCGTACAGGGGGAATTCAGCCCCAGCATTTT
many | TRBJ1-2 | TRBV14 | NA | CASSQEEGGYGYTF | TGTGCCAGCAGCCAAGAAGAGGGAGGCTATGGCTACACCTTC